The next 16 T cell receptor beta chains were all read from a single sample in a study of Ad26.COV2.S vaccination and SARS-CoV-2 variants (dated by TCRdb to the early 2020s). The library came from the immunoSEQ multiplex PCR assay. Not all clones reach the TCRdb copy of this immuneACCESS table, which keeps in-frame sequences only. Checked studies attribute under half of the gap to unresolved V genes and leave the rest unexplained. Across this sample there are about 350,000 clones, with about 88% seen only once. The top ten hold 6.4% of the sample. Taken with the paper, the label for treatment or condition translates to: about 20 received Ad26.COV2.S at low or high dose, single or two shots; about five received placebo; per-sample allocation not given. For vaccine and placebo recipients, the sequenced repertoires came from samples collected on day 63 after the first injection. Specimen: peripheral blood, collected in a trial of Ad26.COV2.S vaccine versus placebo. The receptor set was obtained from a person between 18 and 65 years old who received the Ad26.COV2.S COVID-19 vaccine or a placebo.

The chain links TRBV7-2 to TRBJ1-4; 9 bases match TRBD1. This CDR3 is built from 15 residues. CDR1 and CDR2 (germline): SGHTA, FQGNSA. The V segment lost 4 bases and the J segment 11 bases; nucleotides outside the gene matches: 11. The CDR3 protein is CASSSRKRTGVKLFF. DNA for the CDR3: TGTGCCAGCAGCTCCCGGAAAAGGACAGGGGTGAAACTGTTTTTT.

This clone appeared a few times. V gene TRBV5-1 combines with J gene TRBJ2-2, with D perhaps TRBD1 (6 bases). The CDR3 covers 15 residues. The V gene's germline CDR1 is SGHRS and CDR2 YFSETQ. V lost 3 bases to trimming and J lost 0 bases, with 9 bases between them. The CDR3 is CASSSGTSNTGELFF. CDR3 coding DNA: TGCGCCAGCAGCTCCGGGACATCGAACACCGGGGAGCTGTTTTTT.

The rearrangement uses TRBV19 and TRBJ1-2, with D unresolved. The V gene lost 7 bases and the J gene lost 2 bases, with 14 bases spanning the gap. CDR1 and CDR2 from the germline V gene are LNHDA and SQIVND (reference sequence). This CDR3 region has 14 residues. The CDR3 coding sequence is TGTGCCAGTACCATCGGCCTCAGGAACTATGGCTACACCTTC. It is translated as CASTIGLRNYGYTF.

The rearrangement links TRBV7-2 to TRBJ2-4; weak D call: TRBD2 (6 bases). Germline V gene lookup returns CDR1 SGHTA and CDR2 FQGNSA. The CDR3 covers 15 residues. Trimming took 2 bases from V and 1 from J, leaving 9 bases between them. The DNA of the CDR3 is TGTGCCAGCAGCTTAACGGAGGGGGCCAAAAACATTCAGTACTTC. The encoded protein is CASSLTEGAKNIQYF.

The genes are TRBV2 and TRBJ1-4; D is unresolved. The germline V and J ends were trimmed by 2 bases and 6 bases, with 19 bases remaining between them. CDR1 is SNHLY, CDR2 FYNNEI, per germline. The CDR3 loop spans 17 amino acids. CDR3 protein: CASSEPIRTDGDEKLFF. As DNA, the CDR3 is TGTGCCAGCAGTGAACCTATACGGACGGATGGGGATGAAAAACTGTTTTTT.

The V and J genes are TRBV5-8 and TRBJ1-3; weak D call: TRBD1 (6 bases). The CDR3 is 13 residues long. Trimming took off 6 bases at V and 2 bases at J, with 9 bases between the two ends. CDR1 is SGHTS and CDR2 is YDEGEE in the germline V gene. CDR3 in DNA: TGTGCCAGCAACTACAGGGCTGGAAACACCATATATTTT. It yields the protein CASNYRAGNTIYF.

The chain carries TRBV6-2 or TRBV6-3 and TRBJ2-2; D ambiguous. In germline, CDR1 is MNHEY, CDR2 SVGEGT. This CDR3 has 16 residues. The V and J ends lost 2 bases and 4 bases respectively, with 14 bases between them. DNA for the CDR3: TGTGCCAGCAGTTACGCGCAGGAACGTGGCACCGGGGAGCTGTTTTTT. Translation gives CASSYAQERGTGELFF.

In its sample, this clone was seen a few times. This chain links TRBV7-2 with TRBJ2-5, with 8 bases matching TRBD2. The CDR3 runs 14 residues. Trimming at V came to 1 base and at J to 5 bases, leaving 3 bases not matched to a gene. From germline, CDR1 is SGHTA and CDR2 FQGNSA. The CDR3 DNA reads TGTGCCAGCAGCTTAGGACTAGCGCGGGAGACCCAGTACTTC. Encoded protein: CASSLGLARETQYF.

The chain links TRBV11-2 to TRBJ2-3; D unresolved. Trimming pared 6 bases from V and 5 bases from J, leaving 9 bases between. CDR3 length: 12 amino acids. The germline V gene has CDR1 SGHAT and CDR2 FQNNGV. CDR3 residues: CASRKQLDTQYF. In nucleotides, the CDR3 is TGTGCCAGCAGGAAACAGCTAGATACGCAGTATTTT.

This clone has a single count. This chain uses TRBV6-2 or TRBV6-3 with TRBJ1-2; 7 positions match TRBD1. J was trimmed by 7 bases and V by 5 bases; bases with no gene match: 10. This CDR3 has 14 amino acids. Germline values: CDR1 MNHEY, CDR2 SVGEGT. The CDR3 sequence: CASSPGTVDPGYTF. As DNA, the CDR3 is TGTGCCAGCAGTCCCGGGACAGTCGACCCTGGCTACACCTTC.

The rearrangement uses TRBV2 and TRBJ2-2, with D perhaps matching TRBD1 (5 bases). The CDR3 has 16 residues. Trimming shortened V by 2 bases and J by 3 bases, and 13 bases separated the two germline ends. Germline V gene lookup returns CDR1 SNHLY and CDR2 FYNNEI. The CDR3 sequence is CASSEWAGQHTGELFF. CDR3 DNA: TGTGCCAGCAGTGAATGGGCTGGACAACACACCGGGGAGCTGTTTTTT. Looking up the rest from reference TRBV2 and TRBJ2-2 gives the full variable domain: EPEVTQTPSHQVTQMGQEVILRCVPISNHLYFYWYRQILGQKVEFLVSFYNNEISEKSEIFDDQFSVERPDGSNFTLKIRSTKLEDSAMYFCASSEWAGQHTGELFFGEGSRLTVL.

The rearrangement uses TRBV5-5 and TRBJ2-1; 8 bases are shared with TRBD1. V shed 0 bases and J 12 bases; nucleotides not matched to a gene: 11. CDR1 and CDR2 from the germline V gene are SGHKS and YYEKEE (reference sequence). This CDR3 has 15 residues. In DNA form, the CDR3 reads TGTGCCAGCAGCTTGGGGCAGGGGGCGATTTCGAGGCAGTTCTTC. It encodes CASSLGQGAISRQFF.

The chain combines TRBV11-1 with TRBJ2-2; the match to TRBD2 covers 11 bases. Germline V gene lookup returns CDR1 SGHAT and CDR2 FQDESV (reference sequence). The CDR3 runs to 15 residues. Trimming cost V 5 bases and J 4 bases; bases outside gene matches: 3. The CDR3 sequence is CASSPTSGSTGELFF. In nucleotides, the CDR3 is TGTGCCAGCAGCCCCACTAGCGGGAGCACCGGGGAGCTGTTTTTT.

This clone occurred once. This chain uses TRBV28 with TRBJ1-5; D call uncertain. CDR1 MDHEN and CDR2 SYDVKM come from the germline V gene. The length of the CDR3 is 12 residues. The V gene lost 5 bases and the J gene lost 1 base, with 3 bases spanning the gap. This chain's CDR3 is CASSESNQPQHF. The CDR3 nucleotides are TGTGCCAGCAGTGAAAGCAATCAGCCCCAGCATTTT.

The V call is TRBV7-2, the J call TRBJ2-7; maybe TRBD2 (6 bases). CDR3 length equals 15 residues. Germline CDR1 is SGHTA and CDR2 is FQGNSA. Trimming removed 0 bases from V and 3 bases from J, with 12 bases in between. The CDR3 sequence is CASSLAEGSGYEQYF. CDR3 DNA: TGTGCCAGCAGCTTAGCGGAGGGAAGCGGCTACGAGCAGTACTTC.

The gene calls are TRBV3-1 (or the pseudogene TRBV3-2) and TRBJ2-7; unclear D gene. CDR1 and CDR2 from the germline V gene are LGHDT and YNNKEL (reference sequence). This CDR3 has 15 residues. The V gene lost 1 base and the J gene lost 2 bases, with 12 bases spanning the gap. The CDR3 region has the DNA TGTGCCAGCAGCCAAGCGTGGCTAGGCGCCTACGAGCAGTACTTC. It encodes CASSQAWLGAYEQYF.